Included here is one TCR beta chain sequence, with context. Its specificity is not known. This entry is derived from a study of monozygotic twins with cystic fibrosis. The data were produced by immunoSEQ multiplex PCR, yet TCRdb's version contains in-frame clones alone and is incomplete. Of about 36,000 clones in the sample, approximately 84% are singletons; the top ten hold 1.5% to 2%. Notes on the study in general: V usage most resembled the co-twin in 13 of 16 pairs. No link emerged between shared CDR3 counts and age, concordance or severity. Monozygotic CF twins shared more identical nucleotide clonotypes than unrelated patients. Low clonality (median about 0.0095) suggested a mostly naive repertoire.

V was shortened by 3 bases and J by 6 bases, with 17 bases between the two germline ends. The CDR3 totals 16 residues. Germline CDR1 and CDR2: KGHSH and LQKENI. The V and J genes are TRBV18 and TRBJ1-4; the D gene is possibly TRBD1 (5 bases). The source material was blood. The sequence came from a girl aged 2 to 10 with cystic fibrosis. As DNA, the CDR3 is TGTGCCAGCTCACCTGGGACTTCTGGCTTTCATGAAAAACTGTTTTTT. It specifies CASSPGTSGFHEKLFF. The full variable domain, with the rest looked up from reference TRBV18 and TRBJ1-4, is NAGVMQNPRHLVRRRGQEARLRCSPMKGHSHVYWYRQLPEEGLKFMVYLQKENIIDESGMPKERFSAEFPKEGPSILRIQQVVRGDSAAYFCASSPGTSGFHEKLFFGSGTQLSVL.